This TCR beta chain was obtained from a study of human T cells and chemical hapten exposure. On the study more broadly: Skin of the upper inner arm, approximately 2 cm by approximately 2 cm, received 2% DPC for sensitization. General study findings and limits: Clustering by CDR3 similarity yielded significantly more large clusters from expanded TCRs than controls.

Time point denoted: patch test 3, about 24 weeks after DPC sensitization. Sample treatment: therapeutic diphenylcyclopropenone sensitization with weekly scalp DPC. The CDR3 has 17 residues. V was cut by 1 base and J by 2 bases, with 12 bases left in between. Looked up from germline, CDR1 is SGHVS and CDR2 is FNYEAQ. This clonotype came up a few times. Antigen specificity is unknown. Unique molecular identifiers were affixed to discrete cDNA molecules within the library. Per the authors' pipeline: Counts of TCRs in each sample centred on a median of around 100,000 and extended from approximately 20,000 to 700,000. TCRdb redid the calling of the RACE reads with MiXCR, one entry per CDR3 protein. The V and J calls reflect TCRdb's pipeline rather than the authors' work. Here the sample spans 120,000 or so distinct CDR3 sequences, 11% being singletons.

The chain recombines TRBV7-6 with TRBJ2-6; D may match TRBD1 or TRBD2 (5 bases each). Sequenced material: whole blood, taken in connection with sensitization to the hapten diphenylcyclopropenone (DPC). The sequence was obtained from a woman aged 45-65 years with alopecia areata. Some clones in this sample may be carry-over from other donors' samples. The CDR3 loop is CASSLVRGATGANVLTF. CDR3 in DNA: TGTGCCAGCAGCTTAGTGAGGGGCGCAACTGGGGCCAACGTCCTGACTTTC. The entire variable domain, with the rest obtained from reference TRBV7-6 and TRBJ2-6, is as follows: GAGVSQSPRYKVTKRGQDVALRCDPISGHVSLYWYRQALGQGPEFLTYFNYEAQQDKSGLPNDRFSAERPEGSISTLTIQRTEQRDSAMYRCASSLVRGATGANVLTFGAGSRLTVL.